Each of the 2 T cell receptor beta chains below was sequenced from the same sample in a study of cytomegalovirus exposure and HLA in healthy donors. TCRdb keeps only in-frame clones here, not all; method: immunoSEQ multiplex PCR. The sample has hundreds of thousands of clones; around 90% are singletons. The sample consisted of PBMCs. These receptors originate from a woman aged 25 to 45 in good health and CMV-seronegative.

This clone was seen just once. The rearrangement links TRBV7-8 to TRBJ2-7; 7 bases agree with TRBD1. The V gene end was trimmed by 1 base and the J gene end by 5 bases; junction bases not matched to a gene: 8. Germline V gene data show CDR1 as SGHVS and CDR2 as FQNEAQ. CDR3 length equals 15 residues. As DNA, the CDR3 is TGTGCCAGCAGCTTAGAAGTACAGGGGTTCCACGAGCAGTACTTC. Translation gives CASSLEVQGFHEQYF.

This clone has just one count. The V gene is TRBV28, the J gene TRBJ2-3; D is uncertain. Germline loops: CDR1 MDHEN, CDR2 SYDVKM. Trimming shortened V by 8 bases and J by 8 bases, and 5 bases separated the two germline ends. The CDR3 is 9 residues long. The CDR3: CASGGTQYF. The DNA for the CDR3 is TGTGCCAGCGGTGGTACGCAGTATTTT.